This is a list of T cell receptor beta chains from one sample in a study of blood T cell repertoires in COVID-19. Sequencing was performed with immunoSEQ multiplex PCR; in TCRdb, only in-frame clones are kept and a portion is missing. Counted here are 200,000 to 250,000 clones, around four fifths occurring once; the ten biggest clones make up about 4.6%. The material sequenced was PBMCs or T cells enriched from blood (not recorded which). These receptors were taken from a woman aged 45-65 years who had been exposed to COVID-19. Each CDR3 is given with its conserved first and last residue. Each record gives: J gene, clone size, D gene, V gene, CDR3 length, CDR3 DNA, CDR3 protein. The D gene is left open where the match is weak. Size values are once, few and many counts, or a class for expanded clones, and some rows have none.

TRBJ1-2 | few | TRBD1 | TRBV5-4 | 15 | TGTGCCAGCAGCCTATACGACAGGGTAGGCAATGGCTACACCTTC | CASSLYDRVGNGYTF
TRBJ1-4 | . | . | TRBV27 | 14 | TGTGCCAGCAGTAGGGGTTCAGTTAATGAAAAACTGTTTTTT | CASSRGSVNEKLFF
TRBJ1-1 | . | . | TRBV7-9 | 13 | TGTGCCAGCAGCCAAGTGGGGGGCACTGAAGCTTTCTTT | CASSQVGGTEAFF
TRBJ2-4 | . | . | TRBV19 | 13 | TGTGCCAGTAGTATGGGCAGGGCAAACATTCAGTACTTC | CASSMGRANIQYF
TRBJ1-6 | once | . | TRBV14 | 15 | TGTGCCAGCAGCCAAGATCCGGCGGGGAAATCACCCCTCCACTTT | CASSQDPAGKSPLHF
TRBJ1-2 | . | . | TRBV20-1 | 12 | TGCAGTGCTAGTTCCGACAGCTATGGCTACACCTTC | CSASSDSYGYTF
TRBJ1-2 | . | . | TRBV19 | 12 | TGTGCCAGTAGTAAGAGACAGGATGGCTACACCTTC | CASSKRQDGYTF
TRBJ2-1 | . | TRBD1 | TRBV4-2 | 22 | TGTGCCAGCAGCCGGCTTGGGACGGGACAGGGGGCGTTCCGGCCCTTCCACAATGAGCAGTTCTTC | CASSRLGTGQGAFRPFHNEQFF
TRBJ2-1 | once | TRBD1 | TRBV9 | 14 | TGTGCCAGCAGCATCGTGGACAGGGGTAATGAGCAGTTCTTC | CASSIVDRGNEQFF
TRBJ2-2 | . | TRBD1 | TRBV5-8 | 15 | TGTGCCAGCAGTCCCGGGACAGGGACCACCGGGGAGCTGTTTTTT | CASSPGTGTTGELFF
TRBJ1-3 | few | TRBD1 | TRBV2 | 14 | TGTGCCAGCAACGGACAGGGCGCAGGAAACACCATATATTTT | CASNGQGAGNTIYF
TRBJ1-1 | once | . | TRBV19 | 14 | TGTGCCAGCCTCCCTCAGGGGTGGAAAAGTGAAGCTTTCTTT | CASLPQGWKSEAFF
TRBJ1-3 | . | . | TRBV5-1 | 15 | TGCGCCAGCAGCTTGGGAGCCTCAAATGGAAACACCATATATTTT | CASSLGASNGNTIYF
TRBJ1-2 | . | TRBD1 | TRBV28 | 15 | TGTGCCAGCAGCCCCCTCACAGGGGGCGCGAATGGCTACACCTTC | CASSPLTGGANGYTF
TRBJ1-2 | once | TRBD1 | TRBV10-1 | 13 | TGCGCCAGCAGTAATTCAGGGGGCAGTGGCTACACCTTC | CASSNSGGSGYTF
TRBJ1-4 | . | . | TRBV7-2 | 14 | TGTGCCAGCAGCTTACAGGGTGAAGTTGAAAAACTGTTTTTT | CASSLQGEVEKLFF
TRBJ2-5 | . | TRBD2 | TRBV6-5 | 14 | TGTGCCAGCAGGCTGACAGCGGGGCAAGAGACCCAGTACTTC | CASRLTAGQETQYF
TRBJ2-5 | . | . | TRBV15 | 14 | TGTGCCACCAGCAGGGAACAGGGTAGGGAGACCCAGTACTTC | CATSREQGRETQYF
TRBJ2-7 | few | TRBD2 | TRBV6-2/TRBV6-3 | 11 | TGTGCCAGCAGTTCGCTAGCGGGGCAGTACTTC | CASSSLAGQYF
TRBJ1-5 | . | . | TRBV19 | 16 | TGTGCCAGTAGTTTCCGGGGAGTGGATAGCAATCAGCCCCAGCATTTT | CASSFRGVDSNQPQHF
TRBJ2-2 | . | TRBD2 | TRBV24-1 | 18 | TGTGCCACCAGTGCCGGGACTAGCTCGCCTCCGAACACCGGGGAGCTGTTTTTT | CATSAGTSSPPNTGELFF
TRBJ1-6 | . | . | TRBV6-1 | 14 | TGTGCCAGCAGTGAGTGGCAGGGAAATTCACCCCTCCACTTT | CASSEWQGNSPLHF
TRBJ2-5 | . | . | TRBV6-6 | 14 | TGTGCCAGCAGCCTGGGACACCTCCAAGAGACCCAGTACTTC | CASSLGHLQETQYF
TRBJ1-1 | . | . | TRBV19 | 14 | TGTGCCAGTAGTACCCAAGTCCAGGTGGCTGAAGCTTTCTTT | CASSTQVQVAEAFF
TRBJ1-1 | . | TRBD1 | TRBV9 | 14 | TGTGCCAGCAGCGCAGGGACAGGGTCTACTGAAGCTTTCTTT | CASSAGTGSTEAFF
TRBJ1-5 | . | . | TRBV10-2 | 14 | TGCGCCAGCAGTGAGCCGGGGTCGGATCAGCCCCAGCATTTT | CASSEPGSDQPQHF
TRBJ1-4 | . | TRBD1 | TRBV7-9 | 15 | TGTGCCAGCAGCGCCGGGACAGGGTGGAATTTGGGACTGTTTTTT | CASSAGTGWNLGLFF
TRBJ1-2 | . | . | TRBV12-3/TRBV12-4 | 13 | TGTGCCAGCAGTCTGGGACTCCGGGGAGGCTACACCTTC | CASSLGLRGGYTF
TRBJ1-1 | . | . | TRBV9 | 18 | TGTGCCAGCAGCGTTCAAACCCGCGGCCCCAGCGTGAACACTGAAGCTTTCTTT | CASSVQTRGPSVNTEAFF
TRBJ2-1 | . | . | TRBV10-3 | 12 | TGTGCCATCAGTGAGTCGCTAGCGGAGCAGTTCTTC | CAISESLAEQFF
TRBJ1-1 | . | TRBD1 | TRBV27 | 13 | TGTGCCAGCTCTCCCTTAGGACAGGGAGAAGCTTTCTTT | CASSPLGQGEAFF
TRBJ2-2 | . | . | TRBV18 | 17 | TGTGCCAGCTCACCACGTGGGCCCCGGACAGAAACCGGGGAGCTGTTTTTT | CASSPRGPRTETGELFF
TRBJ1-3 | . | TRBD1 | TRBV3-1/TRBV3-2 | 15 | TGTGCCAGCAGCCAAGGGACAGGGGGTGGAAACACCATATATTTT | CASSQGTGGGNTIYF
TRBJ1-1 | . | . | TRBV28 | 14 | TGTGCCAGCAGTTTAGGTGCCCCAGACACTGAAGCTTTCTTT | CASSLGAPDTEAFF
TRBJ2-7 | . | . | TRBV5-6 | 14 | TGTGCCAGCAGCAACGACAGAGAGTTCGACGAGCAGTACTTC | CASSNDREFDEQYF
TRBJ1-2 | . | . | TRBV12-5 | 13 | TGTGCTAGTGGCCTACCCCCACCGGATGGCTACACCTTC | CASGLPPPDGYTF
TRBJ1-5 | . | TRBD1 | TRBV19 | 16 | TGTGCCAGTAGTATGGGGGGACAGGGAGGCTATCAGCCCCAGCATTTT | CASSMGGQGGYQPQHF
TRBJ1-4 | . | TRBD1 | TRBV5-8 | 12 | TGTGCCAGCAGCCCAGACAGGGGTGAACTGTTTTTT | CASSPDRGELFF